Each of the 9 T cell receptor beta chains below was sequenced from the same sample in a study of T cells after yellow fever vaccination. TCRdb reprocessed the 5' RACE reads with MiXCR, giving one entry per CDR3 protein. The sample holds around 300,000 distinct CDR3 sequences, roughly 3.9% seen once. Material: PBMCs, obtained 5 days after the yellow fever booster vaccination. The receptors shown here come from a man between 18 and 35 years old who received the YFV17D yellow fever vaccine.

This clonotype has a handful of counts. The rearrangement joins TRBV9 to TRBJ2-1; 10 bases line up with TRBD1. The junction had 7 bases not matched to a gene; V was cut back by 4 bases and J by 6 bases. Germline assignment: CDR1 SGDLS and CDR2 YYNGEE. This CDR3 comprises 15 residues. For the CDR3, the DNA is TGTGCCAGCAGCCCAACCCGGGACAGGGGCAATGAGCAGTTCTTC. It translates to CASSPTRDRGNEQFF.

The V and J genes are TRBV4-1 and TRBJ1-1, with D unclear. The germline CDR1 and CDR2 sequences are MGHRA and YSYEKL. V lost 1 base and J lost 4, with 13 bases in between. This CDR3 is built from 15 residues. CDR3 in amino acids: CASSQATSEGTEAFF. CDR3 DNA: TGCGCCAGCAGCCAAGCCACCTCAGAGGGCACTGAAGCTTTCTTT.

This rearrangement joins TRBV18 to TRBJ2-2, with 7 bases fitting TRBD1. J was trimmed by 6 bases and V by 5 bases; bases with no gene match: 12. The CDR3 is 16 amino acids. Germline CDR1 KGHSH, CDR2 LQKENI. CDR3 loop: CASSATTGLDAGELFF. In nucleotides, the CDR3 is TGTGCCAGCTCAGCAACGACAGGGTTAGATGCCGGGGAGCTGTTTTTT.

This clonotype was picked up many times. The V call is TRBV20-1, the J call TRBJ1-2; D possibly corresponds to TRBD1 (5 bases). Trimming removed 2 bases at V and 0 bases at J, with 7 bases between. CDR3 length: 13 amino acids. Germline CDR1 is DFQATT and CDR2 is SNEGSKA (reference sequence). The CDR3 coding sequence is TGCAGTGCTAGATCGGGGGCTAACTATGGCTACACCTTC. Amino acids: CSARSGANYGYTF.

This clonotype showed up just a few times. The chain uses TRBV11-2 and TRBJ1-1; D is ambiguous. The germline V gene encodes CDR1 SGHAT and CDR2 FQNNGV. V shed 3 bases and J shed 2 bases, with 10 bases lying between them. The CDR3 is made up of 14 amino acids. The CDR3 loop is CASSFPLSNTEAFF. The CDR3 DNA sequence: TGTGCCAGCAGCTTTCCACTATCAAACACTGAAGCTTTCTTT.

This clonotype was seen a handful of times. The CDR3 is CASSTTDYTGELFF. The CDR3 region has the DNA TGCGCCAGCAGCACGACAGATTACACCGGGGAGCTGTTTTTT. The gene calls are TRBV4-3 and TRBJ2-2; tentative D call: TRBD1 (5 bases). Per germline, CDR1 LGHNA and CDR2 YSLEER. CDR3 length: 14 residues. Trimming stripped 5 bases from V and 3 bases from J, with 10 bases between.

This clonotype occurred many times. The chain combines TRBV4-1 with TRBJ2-5; D remains unclear. Germline CDR1 and CDR2: MGHRA and YSYEKL. The CDR3 contains 15 residues. The V gene lost 0 bases and the J gene lost 0 bases, with 8 bases spanning the gap. The CDR3 DNA is TGCGCCAGCAGCCAAGAGGACGCAGACCAAGAGACCCAGTACTTC. Translation: CASSQEDADQETQYF.

This clonotype was counted many times. The genes are TRBV7-2 and TRBJ1-4; D not resolved. With 4 bases removed from V and 9 bases from J, the gap between germline ends came to 9 bases. The CDR3 is made up of 12 amino acids. Germline V gene data show CDR1 as SGHTA and CDR2 as FQGNSA. The CDR3 bases are TGTGCCAGCAGCTCCCAGACTAAAAAACTGTTTTTT. It encodes CASSSQTKKLFF.

This clonotype has just a few counts. The rearrangement joins TRBV20-1 to TRBJ1-4; the D gene is possibly TRBD1 (5 bases). Per the germline V gene, CDR1 is DFQATT and CDR2 is SNEGSKA (reference sequence). This CDR3 comprises 13 residues. Trimming pared 5 bases from V and 6 bases from J, leaving 13 bases between. Written as DNA, the CDR3 is TGCAGTGCTCTACAGGAGACTTATGAAAAACTGTTTTTT. Its protein is CSALQETYEKLFF.